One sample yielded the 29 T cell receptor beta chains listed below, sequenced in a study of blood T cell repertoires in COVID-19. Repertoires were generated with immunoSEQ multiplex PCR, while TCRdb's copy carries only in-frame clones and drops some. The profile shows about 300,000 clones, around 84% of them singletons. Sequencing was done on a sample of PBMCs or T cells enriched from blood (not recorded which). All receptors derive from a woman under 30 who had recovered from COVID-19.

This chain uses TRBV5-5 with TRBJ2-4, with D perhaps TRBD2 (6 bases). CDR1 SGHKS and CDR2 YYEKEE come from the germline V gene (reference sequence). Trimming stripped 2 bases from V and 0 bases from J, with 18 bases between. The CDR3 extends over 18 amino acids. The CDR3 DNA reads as TGTGCCAGCAGCTTCCAGGGAGGTTTCCTCCTAGCCAAAAACATTCAGTACTTC. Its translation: CASSFQGGFLLAKNIQYF.

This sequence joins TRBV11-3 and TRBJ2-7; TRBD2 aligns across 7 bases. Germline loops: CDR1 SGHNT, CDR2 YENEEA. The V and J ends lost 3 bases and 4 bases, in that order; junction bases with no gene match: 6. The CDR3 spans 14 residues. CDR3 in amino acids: CASSFGGREYEQYF. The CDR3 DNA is TGTGCCAGCAGCTTCGGGGGGAGGGAATACGAGCAGTACTTC.

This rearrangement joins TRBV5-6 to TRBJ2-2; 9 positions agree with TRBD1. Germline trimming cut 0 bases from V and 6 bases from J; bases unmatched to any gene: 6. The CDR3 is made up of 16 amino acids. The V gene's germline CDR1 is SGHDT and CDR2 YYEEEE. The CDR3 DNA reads TGTGCCAGCAGCTTGGACTTGGACAGGGGAGCCGGGGAGCTGTTTTTT. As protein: CASSLDLDRGAGELFF.

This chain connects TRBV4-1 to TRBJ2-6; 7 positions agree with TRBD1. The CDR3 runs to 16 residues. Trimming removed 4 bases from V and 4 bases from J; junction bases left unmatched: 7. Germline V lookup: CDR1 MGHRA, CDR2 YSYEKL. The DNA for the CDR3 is TGCGCCAGCAGCCCTAGACAGGGAACCGGGGCCAACGTCCTGACTTTC. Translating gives CASSPRQGTGANVLTF.

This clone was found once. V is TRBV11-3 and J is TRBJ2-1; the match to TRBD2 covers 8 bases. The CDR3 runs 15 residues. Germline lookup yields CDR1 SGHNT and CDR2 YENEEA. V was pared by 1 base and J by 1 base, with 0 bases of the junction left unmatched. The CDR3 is CASSLASGSYNEQFF. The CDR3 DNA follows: TGTGCCAGCAGCTTAGCTAGCGGGTCCTACAATGAGCAGTTCTTC.

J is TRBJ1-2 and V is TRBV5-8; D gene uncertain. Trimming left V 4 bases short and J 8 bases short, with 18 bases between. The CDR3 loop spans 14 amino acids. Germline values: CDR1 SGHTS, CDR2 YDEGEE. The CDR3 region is CASSPPAYSAGYTF. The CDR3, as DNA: TGTGCCAGCAGCCCCCCGGCGTACTCAGCGGGCTACACCTTC.

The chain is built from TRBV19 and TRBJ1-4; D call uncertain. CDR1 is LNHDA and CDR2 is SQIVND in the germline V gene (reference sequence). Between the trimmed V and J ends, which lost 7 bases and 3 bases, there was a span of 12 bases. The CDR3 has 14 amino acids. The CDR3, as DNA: TGTGCCAGTAAGATGCGTACGGCTAATGAAAAACTGTTTTTT. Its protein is CASKMRTANEKLFF.

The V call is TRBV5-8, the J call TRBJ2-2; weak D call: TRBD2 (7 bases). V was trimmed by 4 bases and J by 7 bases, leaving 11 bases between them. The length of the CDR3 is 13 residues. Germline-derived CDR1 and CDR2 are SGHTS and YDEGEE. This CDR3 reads CASSRGAGGELFF. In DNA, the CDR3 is TGTGCCAGCAGCCGGGGGGCCGGCGGGGAGCTGTTTTTT. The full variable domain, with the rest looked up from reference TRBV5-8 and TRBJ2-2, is EAGVTQSPTHLIKTRGQQATLRCSPISGHTSVYWYQQALGLGLQFLLWYDEGEERNRGNFPPRFSGRQFPNYSSELNVNALELEDSALYLCASSRGAGGELFFGEGSRLTVL.

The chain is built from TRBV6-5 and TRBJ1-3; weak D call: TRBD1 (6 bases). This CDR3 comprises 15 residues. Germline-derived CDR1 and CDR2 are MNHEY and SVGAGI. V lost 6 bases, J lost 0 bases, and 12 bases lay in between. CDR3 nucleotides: TGTGCCAGCAGACCAGGACAGAGCTCTGGAAACACCATATATTTT. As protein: CASRPGQSSGNTIYF.

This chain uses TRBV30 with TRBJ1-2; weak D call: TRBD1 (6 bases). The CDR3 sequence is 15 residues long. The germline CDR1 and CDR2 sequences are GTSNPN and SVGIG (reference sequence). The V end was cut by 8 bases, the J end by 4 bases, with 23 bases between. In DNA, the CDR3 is TGTGCCGCCCGGGACACTTTAAGGGGGAGCTATGGCTACACCTTC. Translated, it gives CAARDTLRGSYGYTF.

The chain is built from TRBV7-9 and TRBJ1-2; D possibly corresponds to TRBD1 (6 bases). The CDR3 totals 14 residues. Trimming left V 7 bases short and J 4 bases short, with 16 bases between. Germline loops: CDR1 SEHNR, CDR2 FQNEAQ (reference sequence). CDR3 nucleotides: TGTGCCAGCACGGGCCAGGGGCCAGTCTATGGCTACACCTTC. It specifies CASTGQGPVYGYTF.

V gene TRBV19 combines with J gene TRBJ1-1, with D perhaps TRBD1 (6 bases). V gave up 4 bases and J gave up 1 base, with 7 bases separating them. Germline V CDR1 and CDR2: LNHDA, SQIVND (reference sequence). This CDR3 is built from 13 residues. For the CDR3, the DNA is TGTGCCAGTAGTAACAGGGCGAACACTGAAGCTTTCTTT. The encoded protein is CASSNRANTEAFF.

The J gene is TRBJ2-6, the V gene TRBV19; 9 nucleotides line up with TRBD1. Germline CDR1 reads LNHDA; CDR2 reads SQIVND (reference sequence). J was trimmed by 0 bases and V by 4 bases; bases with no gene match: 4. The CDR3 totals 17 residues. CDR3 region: CASSTDRGSSGANVLTF. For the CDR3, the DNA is TGTGCCAGTAGTACCGACAGGGGGAGCTCTGGGGCCAACGTCCTGACTTTC. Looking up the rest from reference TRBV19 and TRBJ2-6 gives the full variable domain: DGGITQSPKYLFRKEGQNVTLSCEQNLNHDAMYWYRQDPGQGLRLIYYSQIVNDFQKGDIAEGYSVSREKKESFPLTVTSAQKNPTAFYLCASSTDRGSSGANVLTFGAGSRLTVL.

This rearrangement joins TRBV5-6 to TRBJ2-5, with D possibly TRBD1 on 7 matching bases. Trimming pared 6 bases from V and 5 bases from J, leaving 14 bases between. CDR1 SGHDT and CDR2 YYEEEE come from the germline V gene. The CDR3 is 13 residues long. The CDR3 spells CASIKPGGETQYF. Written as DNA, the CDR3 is TGTGCCAGCATAAAACCAGGGGGGGAGACCCAGTACTTC.

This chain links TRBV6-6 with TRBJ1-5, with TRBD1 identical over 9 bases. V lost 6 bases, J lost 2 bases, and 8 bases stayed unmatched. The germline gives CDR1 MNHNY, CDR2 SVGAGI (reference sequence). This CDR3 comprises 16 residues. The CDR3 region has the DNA TGTGCCAGCAGCAAGCCCGGACAGGGGCGCAATCAGCCCCAGCATTTT. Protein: CASSKPGQGRNQPQHF.

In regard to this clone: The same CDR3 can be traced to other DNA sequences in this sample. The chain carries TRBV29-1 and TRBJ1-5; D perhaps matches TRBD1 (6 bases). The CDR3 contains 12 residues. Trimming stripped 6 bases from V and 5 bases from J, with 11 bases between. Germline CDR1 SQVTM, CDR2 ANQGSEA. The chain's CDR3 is CSVRDTDQPQHF. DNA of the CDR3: TGCAGCGTCCGGGACACGGATCAGCCCCAGCATTTT.

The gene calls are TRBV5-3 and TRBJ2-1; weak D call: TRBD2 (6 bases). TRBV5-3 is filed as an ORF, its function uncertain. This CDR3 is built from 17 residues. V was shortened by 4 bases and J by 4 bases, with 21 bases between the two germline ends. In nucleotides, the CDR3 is TGTGCCAGAAGCCCCCGTTTGCTAGCGAGAGGTTACAATGAGCAGTTCTTC. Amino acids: CARSPRLLARGYNEQFF.

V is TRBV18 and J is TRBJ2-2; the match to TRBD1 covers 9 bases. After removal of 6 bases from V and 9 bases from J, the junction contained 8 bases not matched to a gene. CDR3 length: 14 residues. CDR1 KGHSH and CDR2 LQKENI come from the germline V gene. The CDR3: CASSRGQGIRELFF. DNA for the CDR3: TGTGCCAGCTCCCGCGGACAGGGGATCCGGGAGCTGTTTTTT.

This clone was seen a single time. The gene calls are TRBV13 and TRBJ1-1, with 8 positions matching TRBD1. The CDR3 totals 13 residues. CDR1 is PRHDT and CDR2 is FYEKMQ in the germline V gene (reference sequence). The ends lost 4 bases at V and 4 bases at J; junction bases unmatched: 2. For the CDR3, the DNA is TGTGCCAGCAGCTCGACAGGGGTCACTGAAGCTTTCTTT. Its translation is CASSSTGVTEAFF.

CDR3 loop: CASSRTSGSTAHNEQFF. In DNA, the CDR3 is TGTGCCAGCTCCCGGACTAGCGGGAGTACGGCGCACAATGAGCAGTTCTTC. The V and J genes are TRBV18 and TRBJ2-1, with TRBD2 matching over 13 bases. From germline, CDR1 is KGHSH and CDR2 LQKENI. Germline trimming cut 6 bases from V and 5 bases from J; bases unmatched to any gene: 10. The CDR3 totals 17 residues. Filled out from reference TRBV18 and TRBJ2-1, the complete variable domain reads NAGVMQNPRHLVRRRGQEARLRCSPMKGHSHVYWYRQLPEEGLKFMVYLQKENIIDESGMPKERFSAEFPKEGPSILRIQQVVRGDSAAYFCASSRTSGSTAHNEQFFGPGTRLTVL.

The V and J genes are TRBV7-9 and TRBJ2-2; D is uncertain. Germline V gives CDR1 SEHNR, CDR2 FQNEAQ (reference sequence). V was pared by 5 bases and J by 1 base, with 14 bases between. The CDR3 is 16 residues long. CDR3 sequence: CASSPRIHRNTGELFF. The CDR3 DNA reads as TGTGCCAGCAGCCCACGGATCCACAGGAACACCGGGGAGCTGTTTTTT.

CDR3 protein: CSAGDTYGYTF. The DNA of the CDR3 is TGCAGTGCTGGGGACACCTATGGCTACACCTTC. This rearrangement joins TRBV20-1 to TRBJ1-2; maybe TRBD1 (6 bases). Trimming removed 5 bases from V and 4 bases from J, with 8 bases in between. This CDR3 contains 11 residues. The germline V gene has CDR1 DFQATT and CDR2 SNEGSKA (reference sequence).

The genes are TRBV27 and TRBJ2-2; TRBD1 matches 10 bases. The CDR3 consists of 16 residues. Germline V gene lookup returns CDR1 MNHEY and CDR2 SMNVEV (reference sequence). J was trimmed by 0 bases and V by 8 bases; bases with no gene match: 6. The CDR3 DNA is TGTGCCAGCTTGGGGACAGGGGTGGCGAACACCGGGGAGCTGTTTTTT. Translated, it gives CASLGTGVANTGELFF.

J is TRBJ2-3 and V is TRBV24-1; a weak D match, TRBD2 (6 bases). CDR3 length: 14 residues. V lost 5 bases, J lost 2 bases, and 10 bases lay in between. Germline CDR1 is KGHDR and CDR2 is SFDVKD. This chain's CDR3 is CATSVGSLTDTQYF. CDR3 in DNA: TGTGCCACCAGTGTCGGGAGCCTCACAGATACGCAGTATTTT.

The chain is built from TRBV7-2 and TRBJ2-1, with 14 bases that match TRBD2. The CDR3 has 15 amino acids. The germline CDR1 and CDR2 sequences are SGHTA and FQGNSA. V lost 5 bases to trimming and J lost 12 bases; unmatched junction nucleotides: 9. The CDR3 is CASSPSGLAGDRQFF. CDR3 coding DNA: TGTGCCAGCAGCCCCTCGGGACTAGCGGGAGATCGGCAGTTCTTC.

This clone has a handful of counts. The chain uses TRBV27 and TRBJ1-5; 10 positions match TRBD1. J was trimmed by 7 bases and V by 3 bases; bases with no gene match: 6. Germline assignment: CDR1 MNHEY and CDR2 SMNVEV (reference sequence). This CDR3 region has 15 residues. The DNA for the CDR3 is TGTGCCAGCAGTTTTGGACAGGGGGAGGGCCAGCCCCAGCATTTT. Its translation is CASSFGQGEGQPQHF.

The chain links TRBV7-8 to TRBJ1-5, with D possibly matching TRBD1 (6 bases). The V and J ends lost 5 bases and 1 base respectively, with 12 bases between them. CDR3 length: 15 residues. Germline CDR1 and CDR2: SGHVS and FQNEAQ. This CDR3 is CASSPGEGSNQPQHF. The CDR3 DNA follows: TGTGCCAGCAGCCCAGGGGAGGGGAGCAATCAGCCCCAGCATTTT. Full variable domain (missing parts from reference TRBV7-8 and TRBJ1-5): GAGVSQSPRYKVAKRGQDVALRCDPISGHVSLFWYQQALGQGPEFLTYFQNEAQLDKSGLPSDRFFAERPEGSVSTLKIQRTQQEDSAVYLCASSPGEGSNQPQHFGDGTRLSIL.

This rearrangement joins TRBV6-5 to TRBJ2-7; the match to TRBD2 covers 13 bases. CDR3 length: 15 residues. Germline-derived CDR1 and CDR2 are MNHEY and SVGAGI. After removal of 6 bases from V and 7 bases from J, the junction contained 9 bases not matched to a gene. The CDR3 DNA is TGTGCCAGCAGCACCGGACTAGCGGGAGTCCATGAGCAGTACTTC. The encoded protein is CASSTGLAGVHEQYF.

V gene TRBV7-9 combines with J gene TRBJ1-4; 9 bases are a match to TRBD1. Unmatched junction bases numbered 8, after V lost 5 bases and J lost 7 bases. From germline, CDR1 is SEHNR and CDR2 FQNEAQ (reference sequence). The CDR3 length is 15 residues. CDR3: CASSATDRGSEKLFF. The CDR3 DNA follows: TGTGCCAGCAGCGCCACGGACAGGGGAAGTGAAAAACTGTTTTTT.